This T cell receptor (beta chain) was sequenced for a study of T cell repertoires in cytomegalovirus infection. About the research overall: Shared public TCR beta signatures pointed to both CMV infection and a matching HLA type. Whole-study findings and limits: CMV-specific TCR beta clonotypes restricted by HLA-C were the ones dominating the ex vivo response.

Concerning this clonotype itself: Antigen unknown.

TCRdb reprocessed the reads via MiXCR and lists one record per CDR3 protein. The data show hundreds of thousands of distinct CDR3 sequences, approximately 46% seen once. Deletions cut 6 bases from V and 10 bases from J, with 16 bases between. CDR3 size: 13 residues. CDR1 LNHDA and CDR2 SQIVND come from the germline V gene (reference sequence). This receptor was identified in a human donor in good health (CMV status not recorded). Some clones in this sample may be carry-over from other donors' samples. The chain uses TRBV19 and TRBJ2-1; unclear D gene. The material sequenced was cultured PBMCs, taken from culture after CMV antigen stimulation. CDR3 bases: TGTGCCAGTAGCCCCCCCTCCTTTGAGGAGCAGTTCTTC. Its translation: CASSPPSFEEQFF.